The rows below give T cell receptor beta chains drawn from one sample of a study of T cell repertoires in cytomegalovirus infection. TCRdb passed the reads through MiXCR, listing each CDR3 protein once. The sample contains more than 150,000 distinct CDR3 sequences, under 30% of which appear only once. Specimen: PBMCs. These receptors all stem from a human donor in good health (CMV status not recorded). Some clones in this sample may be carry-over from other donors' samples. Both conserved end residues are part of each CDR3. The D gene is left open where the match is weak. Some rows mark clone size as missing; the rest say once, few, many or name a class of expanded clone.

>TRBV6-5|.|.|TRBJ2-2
CASSYSGTVDGELFF
TGTGCCAGCAGTTACTCCGGGACTGTTGACGGGGAGCTGTTTTTT
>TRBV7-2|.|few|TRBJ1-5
CASSAPERGKNQPQHF
TGTGCCAGCAGCGCACCAGAACGGGGCAAAAATCAGCCCCAGCATTTT
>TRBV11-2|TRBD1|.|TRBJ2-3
CASSFSQGQGVIVRRADTQYF
TGTGCCAGCAGCTTCTCCCAAGGACAGGGAGTAATTGTGCGTCGCGCAGATACGCAGTATTTT
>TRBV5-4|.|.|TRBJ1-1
CASSSVTGLNTEAFF
TGTGCCAGCAGCTCAGTCACCGGACTGAACACTGAAGCTTTCTTT
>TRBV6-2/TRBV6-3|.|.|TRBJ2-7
CASRDTLTTGYEQYF
TGTGCCAGCAGAGACACCCTCACGACAGGCTACGAGCAGTACTTC
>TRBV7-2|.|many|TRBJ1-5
CASRKTGTYANPQHF
TGTGCCAGCAGAAAAACCGGGACGTACGCAAATCCCCAGCATTTT
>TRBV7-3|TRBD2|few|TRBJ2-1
CASSYRGGVGSYNEQFF
TGTGCCAGCAGTTACCGCGGGGGAGTTGGCTCCTACAATGAGCAGTTCTTC
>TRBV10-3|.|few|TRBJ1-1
CAASMNTEAFF
TGTGCCGCCTCCATGAACACTGAAGCTTTCTTT
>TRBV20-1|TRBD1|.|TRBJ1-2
CSANSRGWANYGYTF
TGCAGTGCGAACTCCAGGGGGTGGGCTAACTATGGCTACACCTTC
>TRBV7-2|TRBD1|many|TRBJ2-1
CASSTGTGSYNEQFF
TGTGCCAGCAGCACGGGGACAGGGTCCTACAATGAGCAGTTCTTC
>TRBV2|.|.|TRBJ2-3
CASTRGPTTDTQYF
TGTGCCAGCACCCGGGGACCGACCACAGATACGCAGTATTTT
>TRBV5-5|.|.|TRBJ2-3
CASSLDPDTQYF
TGTGCCAGCAGCTTGGACCCAGATACGCAGTATTTT
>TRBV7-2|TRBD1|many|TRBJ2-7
CASRRGQGAYEQYF
TGTGCCAGCAGGAGAGGACAGGGGGCTTACGAGCAGTACTTC
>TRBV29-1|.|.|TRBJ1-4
CSAIGGGQGLKLFF
TGCAGCGCGATAGGAGGTGGCCAGGGACTAAAACTGTTTTTT
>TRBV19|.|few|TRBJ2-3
CALQDPKSAKWTDTQYF
TGTGCCTTACAAGACCCGAAATCGGCGAAATGGACAGATACGCAGTATTTT
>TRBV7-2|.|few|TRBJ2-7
CASSLGDGSYEQYF
TGTGCCAGCAGCTTAGGGGACGGATCCTACGAGCAGTACTTC
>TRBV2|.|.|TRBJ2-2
CASSYKVTGELFF
TGTGCCAGCAGTTATAAGGTTACCGGGGAGCTGTTTTTT
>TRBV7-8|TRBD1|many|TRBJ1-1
CASSATGGRFYEAFF
TGTGCCAGCAGCGCCACAGGGGGACGATTCTATGAAGCTTTCTTT
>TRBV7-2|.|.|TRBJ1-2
CASSLESGNYGYTF
TGTGCCAGCAGCTTAGAATCAGGCAACTATGGCTACACCTTC
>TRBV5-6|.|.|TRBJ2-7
CASSLVGASEQYF
TGTGCCAGCAGCTTGGTCGGGGCCTCCGAGCAGTACTTC
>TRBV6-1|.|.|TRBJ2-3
CASSEIGWGATDTQYF
TGTGCCAGCAGTGAAATAGGTTGGGGGGCAACAGATACGCAGTATTTT
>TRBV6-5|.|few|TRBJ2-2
CASSYRDSQTGELFF
TGTGCCAGCAGTTACCGGGACTCCCAGACCGGGGAGCTGTTTTTT
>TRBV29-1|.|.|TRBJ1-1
CSVEDRVKRDEAFF
TGCAGCGTTGAAGACAGGGTAAAGCGGGATGAAGCTTTCTTT
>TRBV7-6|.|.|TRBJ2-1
CASSLRGNEAGRYNEQFF
TGTGCCAGCAGCTTACGGGGAAACGAAGCAGGGAGATACAATGAGCAGTTCTTC
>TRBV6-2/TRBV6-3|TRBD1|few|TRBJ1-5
CASTTSGTGVSDQPQHF
TGTGCCAGCACCACATCAGGGACAGGGGTTTCTGATCAGCCCCAGCATTTT
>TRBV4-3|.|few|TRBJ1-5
CASSQVKGANQPQHF
TGCGCCAGCAGCCAAGTGAAGGGAGCCAATCAGCCCCAGCATTTT
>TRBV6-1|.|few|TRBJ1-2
CASSQRDITGYTF
TGTGCCAGCAGCCAGAGGGACATCACTGGCTACACCTTC
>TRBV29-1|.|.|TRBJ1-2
CSVEEAWVQSSYGYTF
TGCAGCGTTGAAGAGGCGTGGGTACAGTCAAGCTATGGCTACACCTTC
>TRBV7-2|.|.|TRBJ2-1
CASSLNPRDEQFF
TGTGCCAGCAGCTTGAACCCCCGGGATGAGCAGTTCTTC
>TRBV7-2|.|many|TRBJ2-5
CASSLGGEETQYF
TGTGCCAGCAGCCTTGGAGGGGAAGAGACCCAGTACTTC
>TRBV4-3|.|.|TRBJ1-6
CASSQDIRYNSPLHF
TGCGCCAGCAGCCAAGATATAAGGTATAATTCACCCCTCCACTTT
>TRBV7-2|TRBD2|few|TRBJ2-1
CASSLSGGAYNEQFF
TGTGCCAGCAGCCTTAGCGGGGGGGCGTACAATGAGCAGTTCTTC
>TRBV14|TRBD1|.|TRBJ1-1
CASSQDGTGGTEAFF
TGTGCCAGCAGCCAAGATGGGACAGGGGGGACTGAAGCTTTCTTT
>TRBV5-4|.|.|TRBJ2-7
CASSPKQGSYEQYF
TGTGCCAGCAGCCCAAAGCAGGGATCCTACGAGCAGTACTTC
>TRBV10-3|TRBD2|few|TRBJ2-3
CAIGTSENTQYF
TGTGCCATCGGAACTAGCGAGAATACGCAGTATTTT
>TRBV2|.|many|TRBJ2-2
CASSLHGRPGELFF
TGTGCCAGCAGCTTACACGGCAGGCCCGGGGAGCTGTTTTTT
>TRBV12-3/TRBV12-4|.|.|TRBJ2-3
CASSSIRGSTDTQYF
TGTGCCAGCAGTTCCATCAGGGGAAGCACAGATACGCAGTATTTT
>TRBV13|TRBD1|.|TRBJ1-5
CASSSRQGGSNQPQHF
TGTGCCAGCAGCTCCAGACAGGGGGGGAGCAATCAGCCCCAGCATTTT
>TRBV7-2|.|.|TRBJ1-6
CASSRTALNSPLHF
TGTGCCAGCAGCCGGACAGCCCTTAATTCACCCCTCCACTTT
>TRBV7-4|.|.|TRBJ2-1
CASSWTLQEYNEQFF
TGTGCCAGCAGCTGGACCTTACAGGAGTACAATGAGCAGTTCTTC
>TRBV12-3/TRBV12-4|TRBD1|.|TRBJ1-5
CASSYGTGGGNQPQHF
TGTGCCAGCAGTTACGGGACAGGGGGGGGCAATCAGCCCCAGCATTTT
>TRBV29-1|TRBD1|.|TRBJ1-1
CSVATGGQYTEAFF
TGCAGCGTAGCCACAGGGGGCCAGTACACTGAAGCTTTCTTT
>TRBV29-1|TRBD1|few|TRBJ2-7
CSVAQGANEQYF
TGCAGCGTTGCCCAGGGGGCCAACGAGCAGTACTTC
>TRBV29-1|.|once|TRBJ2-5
CSALRGAQETQYF
TGCAGCGCGCTCAGAGGGGCCCAAGAGACCCAGTACTTC
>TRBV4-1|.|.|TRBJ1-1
CASSQEMGRNTEAFF
TGTGCCAGCAGCCAAGAGATGGGGAGGAACACTGAAGCTTTCTTT
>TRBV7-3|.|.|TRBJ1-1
CASSLYQNTEAFF
TGTGCCAGCAGCTTATACCAAAACACTGAAGCTTTCTTT
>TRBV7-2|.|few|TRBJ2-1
CASSLVQGTYNEQFF
TGTGCCAGCAGCTTAGTACAGGGAACCTACAATGAGCAGTTCTTC
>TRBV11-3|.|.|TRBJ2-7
CASSSAESYEQYF
TGTGCCAGCAGCTCGGCGGAGTCCTACGAGCAGTACTTC
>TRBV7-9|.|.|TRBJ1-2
CASTLAGGDGYTF
TGTGCCAGCACCCTAGCGGGGGGGGATGGCTACACCTTC
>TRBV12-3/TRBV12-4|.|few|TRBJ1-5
CASSSTGLATPSSNQPQHF
TGTGCCAGCAGTTCGACAGGACTTGCCACTCCTTCTAGCAATCAGCCCCAGCATTTT
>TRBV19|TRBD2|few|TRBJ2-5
CASSVAGGARETQYF
TGTGCCAGTAGTGTGGCGGGGGGAGCAAGGGAGACCCAGTACTTC
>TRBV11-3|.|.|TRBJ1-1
CASSLGSGEAFF
TGTGCCAGCAGCTTGGGCTCGGGTGAAGCTTTCTTT
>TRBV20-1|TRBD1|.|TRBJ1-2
CSAPTGTLSYTF
TGCAGTGCCCCGACAGGGACCCTGAGCTACACCTTC
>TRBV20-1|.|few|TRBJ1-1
CSARTGGNTEAFF
TGCAGTGCCCGAACCGGGGGGAACACTGAAGCTTTCTTT
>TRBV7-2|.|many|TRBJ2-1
CASTDVHPYNEQFF
TGTGCCAGCACCGACGTGCACCCCTACAATGAGCAGTTCTTC
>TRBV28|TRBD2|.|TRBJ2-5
CASSLGGGGGETQYF
TGTGCCAGCAGTTTGGGGGGGGGAGGAGGAGAGACCCAGTACTTC
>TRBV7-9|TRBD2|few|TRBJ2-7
CASSSSGGGYEQYF
TGTGCCAGCAGCTCCTCGGGCGGGGGGTACGAGCAGTACTTC
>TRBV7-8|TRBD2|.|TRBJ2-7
CASSLELAGVHEQYF
TGTGCCAGCAGCTTAGAACTAGCGGGGGTCCACGAGCAGTACTTC
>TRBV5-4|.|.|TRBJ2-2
CASSFPDIPSRTGELVF
TGTGCCAGCAGCTTCCCAGACATCCCATCGCGCACCGGGGAGCTGGTTTTT